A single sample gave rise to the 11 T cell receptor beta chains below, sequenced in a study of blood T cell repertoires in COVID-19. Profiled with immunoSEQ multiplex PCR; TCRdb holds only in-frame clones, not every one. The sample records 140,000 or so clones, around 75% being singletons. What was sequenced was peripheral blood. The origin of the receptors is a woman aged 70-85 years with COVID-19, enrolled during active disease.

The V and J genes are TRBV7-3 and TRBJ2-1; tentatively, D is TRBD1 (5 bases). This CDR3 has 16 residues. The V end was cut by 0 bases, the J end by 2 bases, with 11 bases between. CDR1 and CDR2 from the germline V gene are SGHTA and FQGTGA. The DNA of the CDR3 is TGTGCCAGCAGCTTAACGGGGCGACTTACCTACAATGAGCAGTTCTTC. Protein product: CASSLTGRLTYNEQFF.

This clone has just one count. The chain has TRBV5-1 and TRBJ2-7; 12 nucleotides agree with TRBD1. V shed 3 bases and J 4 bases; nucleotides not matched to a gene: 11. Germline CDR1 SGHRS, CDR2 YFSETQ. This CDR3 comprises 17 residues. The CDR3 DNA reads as TGCGCCAGCAGCTCAGGTTCGGGGACAGGGGGCGCGTACGAGCAGTACTTC. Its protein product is CASSSGSGTGGAYEQYF.

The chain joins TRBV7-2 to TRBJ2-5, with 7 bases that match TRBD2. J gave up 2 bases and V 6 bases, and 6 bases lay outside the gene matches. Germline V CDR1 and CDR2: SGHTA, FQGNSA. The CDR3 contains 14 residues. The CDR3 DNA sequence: TGTGCCAGCAGTCGGGACTACCGACAAGAGACCCAGTACTTC. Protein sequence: CASSRDYRQETQYF.

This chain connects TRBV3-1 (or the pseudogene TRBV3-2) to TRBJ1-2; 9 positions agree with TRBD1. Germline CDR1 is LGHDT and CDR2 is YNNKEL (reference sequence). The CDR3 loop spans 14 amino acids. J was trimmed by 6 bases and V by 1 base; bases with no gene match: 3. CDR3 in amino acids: CASSQATGGHGYTF. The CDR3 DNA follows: TGTGCCAGCAGCCAAGCCACAGGGGGCCATGGCTACACCTTC.

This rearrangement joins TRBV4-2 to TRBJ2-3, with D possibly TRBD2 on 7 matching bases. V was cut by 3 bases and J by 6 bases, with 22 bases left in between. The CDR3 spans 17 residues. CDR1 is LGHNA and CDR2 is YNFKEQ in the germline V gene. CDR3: CASSHRGGRGGPDTQYF. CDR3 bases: TGTGCCAGCAGCCACCGAGGGGGTAGGGGGGGTCCGGATACGCAGTATTTT.

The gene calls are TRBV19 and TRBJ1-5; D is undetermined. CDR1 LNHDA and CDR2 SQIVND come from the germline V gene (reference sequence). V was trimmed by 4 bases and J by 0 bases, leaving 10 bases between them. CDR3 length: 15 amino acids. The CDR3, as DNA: TGTGCCAGTAGTACCCCGGTACCTAGCAATCAGCCCCAGCATTTT. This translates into CASSTPVPSNQPQHF.

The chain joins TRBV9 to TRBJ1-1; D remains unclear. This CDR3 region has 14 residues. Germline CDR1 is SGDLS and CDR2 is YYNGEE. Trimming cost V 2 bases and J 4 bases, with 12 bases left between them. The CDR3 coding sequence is TGTGCCAGCAGCGTCGACGGGTTTCTCACTGAAGCTTTCTTT. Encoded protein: CASSVDGFLTEAFF.

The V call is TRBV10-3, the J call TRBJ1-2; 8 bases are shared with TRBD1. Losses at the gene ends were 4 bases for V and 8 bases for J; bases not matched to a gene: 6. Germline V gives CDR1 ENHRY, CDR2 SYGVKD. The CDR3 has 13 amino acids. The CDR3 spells CAISADREGGYTF. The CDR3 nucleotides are TGTGCCATCAGTGCGGACAGGGAAGGAGGCTACACCTTC.

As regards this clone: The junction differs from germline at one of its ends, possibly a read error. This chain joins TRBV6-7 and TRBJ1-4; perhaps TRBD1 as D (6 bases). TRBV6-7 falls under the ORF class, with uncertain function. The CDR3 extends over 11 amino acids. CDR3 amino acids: CASSPRWDILF. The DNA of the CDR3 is TGTGCCAGCAGCCCCCGGTGGGACATTTTATTT.

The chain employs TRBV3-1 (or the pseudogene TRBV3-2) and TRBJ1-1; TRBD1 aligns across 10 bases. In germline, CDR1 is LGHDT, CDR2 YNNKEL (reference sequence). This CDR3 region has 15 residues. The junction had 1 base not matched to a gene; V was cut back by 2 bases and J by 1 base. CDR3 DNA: TGTGCCAGCAGCCAACGGACAGGGGGGAACACTGAAGCTTTCTTT. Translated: CASSQRTGGNTEAFF.

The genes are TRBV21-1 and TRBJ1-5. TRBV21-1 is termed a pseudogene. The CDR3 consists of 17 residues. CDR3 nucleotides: TGTGCCAGCAGCAAAGTGGCGGGAAATGGCAGAAATCAGCCCCAGCATTTT. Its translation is CASSKVAGNGRNQPQHF.